The T cell receptor beta chain described here comes from a study of response to subunit inactivated influenza vaccine. Trimming removed 3 bases from V and 0 bases from J; junction bases left unmatched: 8. CDR3 size: 16 residues. Germline assignment: CDR1 SGDLS and CDR2 YYNGEE. TCRdb used MiXCR to reprocess the RT-PCR reads, holding one entry per CDR3 protein. The table shows about 620,000 distinct CDR3 sequences, with 11% occurring only once. The same sample was also studied in work on T cells expressing NK-cell markers. This second study notes: 5'RACE template switching with UMIs generated TCR beta cDNA. Underlying the TCR beta repertoires were sorted CD3+CD56+NKG2C+, CD3+CD56+NKG2C- and CD3+CD56-NKG2C+ T cells. The authors sequenced eight donors, of whom seven were HCMV-seropositive and one was seronegative. The CD3+CD56-NKG2C+ fraction of a handful of donors was also led by these clonotypes. Whether expanded NKG2C-expressing T cell clones recognize HCMV is unknown.

This chain uses TRBV9 with TRBJ2-7, with 8 bases matching TRBD1. The TCR originated in a man aged 50 to 59 who received an inactivated influenza vaccine. The material sequenced was PBMCs from blood, taken on the day of vaccination. The DNA of the CDR3 is TGTGCCAGCAGCGCGAACCCGGACAGGGACTCCTACGAGCAGTACTTC. Encoded protein: CASSANPDRDSYEQYF.